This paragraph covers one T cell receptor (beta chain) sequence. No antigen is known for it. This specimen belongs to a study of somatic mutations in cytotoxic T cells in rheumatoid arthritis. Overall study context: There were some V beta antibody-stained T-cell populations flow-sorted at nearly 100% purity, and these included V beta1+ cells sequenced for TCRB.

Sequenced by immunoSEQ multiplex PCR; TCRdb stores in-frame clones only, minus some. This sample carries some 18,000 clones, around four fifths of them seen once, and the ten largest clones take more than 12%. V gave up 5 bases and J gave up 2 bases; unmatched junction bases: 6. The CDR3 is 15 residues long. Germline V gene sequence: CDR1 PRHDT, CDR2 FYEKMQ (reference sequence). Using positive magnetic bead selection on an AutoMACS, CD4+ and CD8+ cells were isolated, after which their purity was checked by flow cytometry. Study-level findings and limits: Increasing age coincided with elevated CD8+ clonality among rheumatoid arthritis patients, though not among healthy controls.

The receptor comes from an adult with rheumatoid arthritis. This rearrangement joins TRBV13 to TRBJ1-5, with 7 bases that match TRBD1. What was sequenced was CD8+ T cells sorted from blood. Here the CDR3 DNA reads TGTGCCAGCAGCGCAGGGACAGCCGGCAATCAGCCCCAGCATTTT. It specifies CASSAGTAGNQPQHF.